The next 26 T cell receptor beta chains were all read from a single sample in a study of blood T cell repertoires in COVID-19. TCRdb's table, derived via immunoSEQ multiplex PCR, lists solely in-frame clones and lacks some. The repertoire includes about 240,000 clones, roughly 82% of them detected once, and about 12% sits in the top ten. The sequencing sample was made of peripheral blood. The source is an older man with acute or convalescent COVID-19.

The rearrangement links TRBV5-1 to TRBJ2-7, with TRBD2 matching over 15 bases. This CDR3 spans 16 amino acids. The J segment lost 7 bases and the V segment lost 0 bases, leaving 5 bases of the junction unmatched. CDR1 and CDR2 (germline): SGHRS, YFSETQ. The CDR3 spells CASSLDGLAGGKEQYF. CDR3 DNA sequence: TGCGCCAGCAGCTTGGATGGACTAGCGGGAGGGAAAGAGCAGTACTTC.

J is TRBJ1-1 and V is TRBV7-3, with 7 bases aligning to TRBD1. Germline loops: CDR1 SGHTA, CDR2 FQGTGA. V gave up 3 bases and J gave up 1 base; unmatched junction bases: 2. The CDR3 sequence is 14 residues long. CDR3 protein: CASSFRGANTEAFF. CDR3 in DNA: TGTGCCAGCAGCTTCAGGGGGGCGAACACTGAAGCTTTCTTT.

This chain connects TRBV7-2 to TRBJ2-7; D possibly corresponds to TRBD1 (6 bases). Germline V gene sequence: CDR1 SGHTA, CDR2 FQGNSA. Trimming stripped 6 bases from V and 6 bases from J, with 15 bases between. The CDR3 runs to 13 residues. The CDR3 here is CASSQGQSLEQYF. The CDR3 DNA is TGTGCCAGCAGTCAAGGACAGTCCCTCGAGCAGTACTTC.

This chain links TRBV19 with TRBJ2-3, with 11 bases aligning to TRBD1. CDR1 is LNHDA and CDR2 is SQIVND in the germline V gene (reference sequence). V lost 8 bases and J lost 4; bases outside the gene matches: 8. This CDR3 is built from 15 residues. CDR3 nucleotide sequence: TGTGCCAGTGCGTTGGGACAGGGGGTTGCAGATACGCAGTATTTT. Translation: CASALGQGVADTQYF.

The gene calls are TRBV6-5 and TRBJ1-2; 11 bases align to TRBD1. The V and J ends lost 0 bases and 4 bases, in that order; junction bases with no gene match: 4. The CDR3 loop spans 16 amino acids. Per the germline V gene, CDR1 is MNHEY and CDR2 is SVGAGI. CDR3 DNA: TGTGCCAGCAGTTACTCCAGGACAGGGGGCTCCTATGGCTACACCTTC. Its translation is CASSYSRTGGSYGYTF.

The rearrangement uses TRBV7-9 and TRBJ2-7; TRBD1 is a possible D gene (6 bases). Germline V gene lookup returns CDR1 SEHNR and CDR2 FQNEAQ (reference sequence). The length of the CDR3 is 16 residues. Trimming shortened V by 3 bases and J by 2 bases, and 17 bases separated the two germline ends. The chain's CDR3 is CASSFPGQQAPYEQYF. The CDR3 nucleotides read TGTGCCAGCAGCTTTCCCGGACAGCAGGCTCCCTACGAGCAGTACTTC.

This sequence joins TRBV27 and TRBJ2-2; 8 positions agree with TRBD2. CDR1 and CDR2 (germline): MNHEY, SMNVEV (reference sequence). Germline trimming cut 4 bases from V and 8 bases from J; bases unmatched to any gene: 3. The length of the CDR3 is 13 residues. CDR3 sequence: CASSWGTRGELFF. CDR3 in DNA: TGTGCCAGCAGTTGGGGGACTAGAGGGGAGCTGTTTTTT.

The chain joins TRBV19 to TRBJ2-1; TRBD2 matches 10 bases. This CDR3 region has 16 residues. CDR1 LNHDA and CDR2 SQIVND come from the germline V gene (reference sequence). V shed 7 bases and J 3 bases; nucleotides not matched to a gene: 9. CDR3: CASTSATSGYYNEQFF. The CDR3, as DNA: TGTGCCAGTACCAGCGCGACTAGCGGGTACTACAATGAGCAGTTCTTC.

The gene calls are TRBV9 and TRBJ2-3; TRBD2 is a possible D gene (5 bases). This CDR3 is 16 amino acids long. Deletions cut 0 bases from V and 2 bases from J, with 13 bases between. Looked up from germline, CDR1 is SGDLS and CDR2 is YYNGEE. The CDR3, as DNA: TGTGCCAGCAGCGTAGGTAGCGCCAGCAACACAGATACGCAGTATTTT. Translated: CASSVGSASNTDTQYF.

The rearrangement links TRBV7-2 to TRBJ1-1; a possible D gene is TRBD1 (6 bases). Trimming removed 5 bases from V and 1 base from J, with 11 bases in between. The CDR3 totals 14 residues. Germline values: CDR1 SGHTA, CDR2 FQGNSA. The CDR3 nucleotides read TGTGCCAGCAGCGTGGGACAAAGGAACACTGAAGCTTTCTTT. Protein product: CASSVGQRNTEAFF.

The J gene is TRBJ2-1, the V gene TRBV9; TRBD2 agrees at 9 bases. Germline CDR1 SGDLS, CDR2 YYNGEE. The CDR3 is 16 amino acids. V lost 4 bases to trimming and J lost 6 bases; unmatched junction nucleotides: 11. The CDR3 here is CASSRAPGLALNEQFF. In nucleotides, the CDR3 is TGTGCCAGCAGCCGAGCACCGGGACTAGCCCTCAATGAGCAGTTCTTC.

The chain has TRBV5-1 and TRBJ1-6, with TRBD1 matching 7 bases. Germline loops: CDR1 SGHRS, CDR2 YFSETQ. Trimming at V came to 0 bases and at J to 6 bases, leaving 3 bases not matched to a gene. The CDR3 loop spans 15 amino acids. In DNA form, the CDR3 reads TGCGCCAGCAGCTTGGACAGGGGCTTTAATTCACCCCTCCACTTT. Translating gives CASSLDRGFNSPLHF.

This chain joins TRBV18 and TRBJ1-4; D unresolved. The CDR3 is made up of 12 amino acids. The germline CDR1 and CDR2 sequences are KGHSH and LQKENI. The ends were cut back, 2 bases at V and 14 bases at J, with 12 bases in the middle. The CDR3 coding sequence is TGTGCCAGCTCACCAGACTCCCTCACCCTGTTTTTT. It is translated as CASSPDSLTLFF.

This chain joins TRBV19 and TRBJ2-1, with TRBD2 identical over 13 bases. Germline V gene lookup returns CDR1 LNHDA and CDR2 SQIVND (reference sequence). With 5 bases clipped from V and 0 bases from J, the junction kept 13 bases outside the gene matches. CDR3 length: 20 amino acids. CDR3 sequence reads: CASSSPLGLAGLPSYNEQFF. CDR3 in DNA: TGTGCCAGTAGTTCCCCCCTGGGACTAGCGGGACTTCCCTCCTACAATGAGCAGTTCTTC.

A word on this clone: Other DNA variants within this sample encode the same CDR3. The V gene is TRBV5-1, the J gene TRBJ1-4; 8 positions agree with TRBD1. Per germline, CDR1 SGHRS and CDR2 YFSETQ. This CDR3 has 14 residues. The J segment lost 8 bases and the V segment lost 2 bases, leaving 5 bases of the junction unmatched. CDR3 DNA: TGCGCCAGCAGCTTAGGACAGGGTGGCGAAAAACTGTTTTTT. This sequence encodes CASSLGQGGEKLFF.

The chain uses TRBV24-1 and TRBJ2-3; D not resolved. The CDR3 is 14 residues long. In germline, CDR1 is KGHDR, CDR2 SFDVKD. Trimming cost V 9 bases and J 1 base, with 13 bases left between them. The chain's CDR3 is CATPVFQGTDTQYF. The CDR3 DNA reads TGTGCCACCCCAGTTTTCCAGGGCACAGATACGCAGTATTTT.

V usage is TRBV2 and J usage is TRBJ1-6; D uncertain. CDR3 length: 16 amino acids. Trimming removed 0 bases from V and 7 bases from J, with 13 bases in between. The germline V gene encodes CDR1 SNHLY and CDR2 FYNNEI. In nucleotides, the CDR3 is TGTGCCAGCAGTGAAGCGGCGGGAGGTTCGAATTCACCCCTCCACTTT. Translating gives CASSEAAGGSNSPLHF.

The chain recombines TRBV3-1 (or the pseudogene TRBV3-2) with TRBJ1-1, with 9 bases aligning to TRBD1. Germline V gene lookup returns CDR1 LGHDT and CDR2 YNNKEL (reference sequence). The CDR3 spans 14 residues. After removal of 5 bases from V and 4 bases from J, the junction contained 5 bases not matched to a gene. The CDR3 coding sequence is TGTGCCAGCAGCTCCGGGACAGGGAGCACTGAAGCTTTCTTT. Protein: CASSSGTGSTEAFF.

In its sample, this clone was seen a few times. The chain recombines TRBV7-9 with TRBJ1-5; 7 nucleotides agree with TRBD1. There are 14 residues in the CDR3. Trimming at V came to 2 bases and at J to 7 bases, leaving 5 bases not matched to a gene. Germline V lookup: CDR1 SEHNR, CDR2 FQNEAQ (reference sequence). CDR3 sequence reads: CASSLQGEGQPQHF. Here the CDR3 DNA reads TGTGCCAGCAGCTTACAGGGGGAAGGCCAGCCCCAGCATTTT.

This clone came up a few times. The genes are TRBV7-2 and TRBJ1-2; 10 positions match TRBD1. Per the germline V gene, CDR1 is SGHTA and CDR2 is FQGNSA. The CDR3 consists of 15 residues. V gave up 2 bases and J gave up 8 bases; unmatched junction bases: 8. This CDR3 is CASSLSPGQGMGYTF. The CDR3 nucleotides are TGTGCCAGCAGCTTAAGCCCGGGACAGGGGATGGGCTACACCTTC.

The chain uses TRBV11-2 and TRBJ1-4, with TRBD1 identical over 9 bases. The CDR3 covers 15 residues. V was clipped by 5 bases and J by 5 bases; unmatched bases: 6. Germline assignment: CDR1 SGHAT and CDR2 FQNNGV. The CDR3 DNA reads as TGTGCCAGCAGCCGAGGGACAGGGCCAAATGAAAAACTGTTTTTT. Protein sequence: CASSRGTGPNEKLFF.

The V gene is TRBV18, the J gene TRBJ2-7; D may be TRBD1 (6 bases). V lost 2 bases and J 0 bases, leaving 11 bases between the germline ends. CDR3 length: 15 amino acids. CDR1 is KGHSH, CDR2 LQKENI, per germline. This chain's CDR3 is CASSPRGTISYEQYF. The CDR3 region has the DNA TGTGCCAGCTCACCAAGGGGGACCATCTCCTACGAGCAGTACTTC.

The chain has TRBV6-6 and TRBJ1-6; D might be TRBD1 (5 bases). The CDR3 consists of 16 residues. Trimming pared 3 bases from V and 6 bases from J, leaving 15 bases between. Per the germline V gene, CDR1 is MNHNY and CDR2 is SVGAGI (reference sequence). CDR3 nucleotide sequence: TGTGCCAGCAGTTATTCCCCGGGGGATGGTAATTCACCCCTCCACTTT. Its translation: CASSYSPGDGNSPLHF.

The chain is built from TRBV27 and TRBJ1-4, with 8 bases lining up with TRBD1. The CDR3 is 15 residues long. Per germline, CDR1 MNHEY and CDR2 SMNVEV (reference sequence). Losses at the gene ends were 2 bases for V and 3 bases for J; bases not matched to a gene: 2. DNA of the CDR3: TGTGCCAGCAGTTTACGGGGACAGGCTAATGAAAAACTGTTTTTT. It codes for CASSLRGQANEKLFF.

This clone appeared once. The J gene is TRBJ2-3, the V gene TRBV7-6; 9 nucleotides line up with TRBD1. The V segment lost 4 bases and the J segment 0 bases; nucleotides outside the gene matches: 2. CDR3 size: 15 residues. The germline V gene has CDR1 SGHVS and CDR2 FNYEAQ. The CDR3 sequence: CASSSGTGSTDTQYF. Here the CDR3 DNA reads TGTGCCAGCAGCTCCGGGACAGGGAGCACAGATACGCAGTATTTT.

This clone was picked up one time. The V gene is TRBV5-1, the J gene TRBJ2-1; tentative D call: TRBD2 (7 bases). Trimming removed 5 bases from V and 4 bases from J, with 13 bases in between. The CDR3 sequence is 14 residues long. In germline, CDR1 is SGHRS, CDR2 YFSETQ. CDR3 coding DNA: TGCGCCAGCAGAGGGGGGGCCGCTTACAATGAGCAGTTCTTC. It encodes CASRGGAAYNEQFF.